The 12 T cell receptor beta chains in this list originate from one sample, sequenced in a study of blood T cell repertoires in COVID-19. Sequenced by immunoSEQ multiplex PCR; TCRdb stores in-frame clones only, minus some. The sample has 200,000 to 250,000 clones, 75% to 90% seen once; the top ten hold about 3%. The source material was peripheral blood. The receptors derive from a woman between 25 and 40 years old who had recovered from COVID-19.

The genes are TRBV18 and TRBJ1-1; weak D call: TRBD1 (6 bases). This CDR3 comprises 14 residues. Trimming shortened V by 6 bases and J by 5 bases, and 16 bases separated the two germline ends. Looked up from germline, CDR1 is KGHSH and CDR2 is LQKENI. The CDR3 loop reads CASSQATQGTEAFF. The DNA for the CDR3 is TGTGCCAGCTCTCAAGCGACTCAGGGGACTGAAGCTTTCTTT.

The chain employs TRBV10-2 and TRBJ2-3; D may be TRBD1 (5 bases). V lost 6 bases and J lost 6, with 16 bases in between. The CDR3 extends over 14 amino acids. Germline V CDR1 and CDR2: WSHSY, SAAADI. This CDR3 is CASRPIGVSDTQYF. The CDR3 nucleotides are TGCGCCAGCAGACCCATAGGGGTCTCTGATACGCAGTATTTT.

This clone was detected only once. This chain uses TRBV7-9 with TRBJ1-2; maybe TRBD1 (5 bases). The germline CDR1 and CDR2 sequences are SEHNR and FQNEAQ (reference sequence). The V end was cut by 5 bases, the J end by 4 bases, with 17 bases between. The CDR3 spans 15 residues. The CDR3 region has the DNA TGTGCCAGCAGCCATCAGGGCTGGACCTTCTATGGCTACACCTTC. It codes for CASSHQGWTFYGYTF.

Only one count was recorded for this clone. V is TRBV4-1 and J is TRBJ1-5; D gene unclear. Per germline, CDR1 MGHRA and CDR2 YSYEKL. Trimming stripped 0 bases from V and 7 bases from J, with 13 bases between. This CDR3 has 15 residues. The CDR3 DNA sequence: TGCGCCAGCAGCCAAGAATCGGTATCCCTCCAGCCCCAGCATTTT. This translates into CASSQESVSLQPQHF.

This chain connects TRBV7-2 to TRBJ2-2; maybe TRBD2 (5 bases). Looked up from germline, CDR1 is SGHTA and CDR2 is FQGNSA. The CDR3 runs to 18 residues. V was shortened by 2 bases and J by 1 base, with 17 bases between the two germline ends. CDR3 nucleotide sequence: TGTGCCAGCAGCTTACGGGCGGGTGGCGGCGTGAACACCGGGGAGCTGTTTTTT. It translates to CASSLRAGGGVNTGELFF.

This clone came up once. V is TRBV2 and J is TRBJ1-5; TRBD1 is a possible D gene (6 bases). The V gene lost 0 bases and the J gene lost 7 bases, with 10 bases spanning the gap. This CDR3 has 14 residues. Germline-derived CDR1 and CDR2 are SNHLY and FYNNEI. CDR3 loop: CASSEANRDQPQHF. The CDR3 DNA reads as TGTGCCAGCAGTGAAGCAAACAGGGACCAGCCCCAGCATTTT.

This clone occurred many times. The chain combines TRBV5-3 with TRBJ1-5, with TRBD1 matching over 9 bases. TRBV5-3 is recorded as an ORF, its role being uncertain. CDR3 length equals 16 residues. V lost 5 bases and J lost 0; bases outside the gene matches: 6. This chain's CDR3 is CARSPDRGYSNQPQHF. The CDR3 DNA reads as TGTGCCAGAAGTCCGGACAGGGGATATAGCAATCAGCCCCAGCATTTT.

V usage is TRBV5-4 and J usage is TRBJ2-3, with 12 bases fitting TRBD2. The J segment lost 2 bases and the V segment lost 4 bases, leaving 8 bases of the junction unmatched. CDR1 and CDR2 (germline): SGHNT, YYREEE (reference sequence). This CDR3 contains 17 residues. The CDR3 sequence is CASSPPTSGGTTDTQYF. For the CDR3, the DNA is TGTGCCAGCAGCCCTCCGACTAGCGGGGGAACCACAGATACGCAGTATTTT.

The gene calls are TRBV3-1 (or the pseudogene TRBV3-2) and TRBJ2-4; tentative D call: TRBD2 (6 bases). Germline CDR1 is LGHDT and CDR2 is YNNKEL (reference sequence). The CDR3 spans 20 residues. V was cut by 1 base and J by 0 bases, with 22 bases left in between. CDR3 nucleotide sequence: TGTGCCAGCAGCCAAGTGTATCCGGGAGCTCGCCTTATAGCCAAAAACATTCAGTACTTC. It yields the protein CASSQVYPGARLIAKNIQYF.

The rearrangement uses TRBV27 and TRBJ2-1, with 14 bases aligning to TRBD2. The length of the CDR3 is 18 residues. From germline, CDR1 is MNHEY and CDR2 SMNVEV (reference sequence). The junction had 13 bases not matched to a gene; V was cut back by 5 bases and J by 7 bases. The CDR3 loop reads CASSRRRATSGGVNEQFF. CDR3 DNA: TGTGCCAGCAGTCGGAGGCGCGCGACTAGCGGGGGGGTAAATGAGCAGTTCTTC.

The gene calls are TRBV14 and TRBJ2-7; the D gene is possibly TRBD2 (5 bases). The CDR3 contains 14 residues. CDR1 SGHDN and CDR2 FVKESK come from the germline V gene. V lost 8 bases to trimming and J lost 2 bases, with 16 bases between them. In nucleotides, the CDR3 is TGTGCCAGCCGCGGGCAAGATTCTCCCTACGAGCAGTACTTC. Translating it yields CASRGQDSPYEQYF.

The chain couples TRBV30 to TRBJ1-2; weak D call: TRBD1 (6 bases). Between the trimmed V and J ends, which lost 2 bases and 6 bases, there was a span of 13 bases. CDR1 GTSNPN and CDR2 SVGIG come from the germline V gene (reference sequence). The CDR3 contains 13 residues. CDR3 bases: TGTGCCTGGAGTTTAGGGGGAATCCATGGCTACACCTTC. It yields the protein CAWSLGGIHGYTF.